This T cell receptor (beta chain) was recorded in a study of beta chain features in type 1 diabetes. Overall study context: The samples had about 100,000,000 sorted cells examined in all. General observations from the study: There was a moderate but significant shortening of TCRB CDR3s in all four CD4+ subsets of Type 1 diabetes patients. Any HLA effect on TCRB rearrangement was left unresolved by small sub-analyses.

This CDR3 contains 13 residues. CDR1 is SGDLS, CDR2 YYNGEE, per germline. V lost 3 bases and J 2 bases, leaving 9 bases between the germline ends. As for this clone: Its antigen remains unknown.

Expressed TCRB transcripts were sequenced after all isolated RNA was converted to cDNA. For naive, central memory and regulatory T cell samples, reads averaged roughly 3.7 million. The data were produced by immunoSEQ multiplex PCR, yet TCRdb's version contains in-frame clones alone and is incomplete. The data contain more than 55,000 clones, 40% to 60% of them seen just once; the ten biggest clones take up roughly 2.6%. The chain carries TRBV9 and TRBJ2-7, with D perhaps TRBD1 (6 bases). This TCR was recovered from a middle-aged woman with type 1 diabetes. Sample: Tregs from blood. The CDR3: CASSATGAYEQYF. CDR3 coding DNA: TGTGCCAGCAGCGCGACAGGCGCCTACGAGCAGTACTTC.